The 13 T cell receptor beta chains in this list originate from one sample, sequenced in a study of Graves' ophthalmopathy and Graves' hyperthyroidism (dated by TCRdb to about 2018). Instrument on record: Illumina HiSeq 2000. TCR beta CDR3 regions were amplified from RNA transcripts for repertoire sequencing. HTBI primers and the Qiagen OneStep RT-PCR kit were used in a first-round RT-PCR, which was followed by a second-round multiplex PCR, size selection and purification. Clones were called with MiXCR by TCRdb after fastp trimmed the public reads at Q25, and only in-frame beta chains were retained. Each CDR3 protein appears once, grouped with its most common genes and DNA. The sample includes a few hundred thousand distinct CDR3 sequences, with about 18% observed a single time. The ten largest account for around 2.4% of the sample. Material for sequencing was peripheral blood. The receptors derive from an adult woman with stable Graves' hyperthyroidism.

The CDR3 region is CASSLDLGHSPLHF. The CDR3 DNA sequence: TGTGCCAGCAGCTTGGACTTGGGCCATTCACCCCTCCACTTT. The rearrangement uses TRBV7-2 and TRBJ1-6; no reliable D call. Germline V gene lookup returns CDR1 SGHTA and CDR2 FQGNSA. Trimming pared 3 bases from V and 8 bases from J, leaving 11 bases between. The CDR3 runs 14 residues. Using reference TRBV7-2 and TRBJ1-6 for the parts outside the CDR3, the full variable domain is GAGVSQSPSNKVTEKGKDVELRCDPISGHTALYWYRQSLGQGLEFLIYFQGNSAPDKSGLPSDRFSAERTGGSVSTLTIQRTQQEDSAVYLCASSLDLGHSPLHFGNGTRLTVT.

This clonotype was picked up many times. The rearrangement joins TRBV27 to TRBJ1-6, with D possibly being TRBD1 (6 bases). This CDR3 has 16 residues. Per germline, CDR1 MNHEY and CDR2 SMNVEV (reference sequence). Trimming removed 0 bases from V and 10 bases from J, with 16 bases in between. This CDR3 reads CASSLSRGGLGSPLHF. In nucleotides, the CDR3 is TGTGCCAGCAGTTTATCGAGGGGGGGTCTCGGATCACCCCTCCACTTT.

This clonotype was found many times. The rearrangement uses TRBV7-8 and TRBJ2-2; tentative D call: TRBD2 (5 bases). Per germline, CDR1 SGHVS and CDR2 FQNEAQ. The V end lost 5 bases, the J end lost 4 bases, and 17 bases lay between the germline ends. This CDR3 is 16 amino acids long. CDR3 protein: CASSPPTWESTGELFF. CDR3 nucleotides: TGTGCCAGCAGCCCCCCTACGTGGGAGTCCACCGGGGAGCTGTTTTTT.

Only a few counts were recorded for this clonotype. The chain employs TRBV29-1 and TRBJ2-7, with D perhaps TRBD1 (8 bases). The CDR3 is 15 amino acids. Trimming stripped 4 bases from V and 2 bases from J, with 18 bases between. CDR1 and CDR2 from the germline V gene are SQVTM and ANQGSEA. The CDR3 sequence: CSVGGGTGAPYEQYF. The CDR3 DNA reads TGCAGCGTTGGGGGGGGGACAGGAGCGCCCTACGAGCAGTACTTC.

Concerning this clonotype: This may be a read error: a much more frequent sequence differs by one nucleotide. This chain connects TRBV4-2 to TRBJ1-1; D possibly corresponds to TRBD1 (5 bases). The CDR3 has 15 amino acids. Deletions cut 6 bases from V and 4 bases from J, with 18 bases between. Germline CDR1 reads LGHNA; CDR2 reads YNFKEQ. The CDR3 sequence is CASSLKEGLVTEAFF. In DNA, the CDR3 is TGTGCCAGCAGTCTTAAGGAGGGGCTGGTCACTGAAGCTTTCTTT.

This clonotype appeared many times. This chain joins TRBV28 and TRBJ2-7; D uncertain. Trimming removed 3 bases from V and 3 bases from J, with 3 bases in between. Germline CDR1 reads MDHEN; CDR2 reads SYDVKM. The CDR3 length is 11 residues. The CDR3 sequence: CASSFYYEQYF. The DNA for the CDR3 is TGTGCCAGCAGTTTCTACTACGAGCAGTACTTC.

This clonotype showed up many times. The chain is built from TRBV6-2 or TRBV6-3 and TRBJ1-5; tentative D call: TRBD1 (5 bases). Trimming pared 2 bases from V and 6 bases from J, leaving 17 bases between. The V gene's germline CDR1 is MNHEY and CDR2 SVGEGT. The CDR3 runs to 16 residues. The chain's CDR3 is CASSYVVAGRGQPQHF. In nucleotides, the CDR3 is TGTGCCAGCAGTTACGTGGTCGCAGGGAGAGGTCAGCCCCAGCATTTT.

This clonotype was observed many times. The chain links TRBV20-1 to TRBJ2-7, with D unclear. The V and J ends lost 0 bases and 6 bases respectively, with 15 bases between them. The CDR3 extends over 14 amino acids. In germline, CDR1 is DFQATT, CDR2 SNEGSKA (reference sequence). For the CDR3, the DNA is TGCAGTGCTAGAGAAGGAAAGCCAAGTGGCGAGCAGTACTTC. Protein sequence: CSAREGKPSGEQYF.

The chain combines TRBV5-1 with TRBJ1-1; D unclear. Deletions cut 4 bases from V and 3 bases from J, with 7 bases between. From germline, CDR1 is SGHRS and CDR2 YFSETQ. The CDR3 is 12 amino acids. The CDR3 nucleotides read TGCGCCAGCAGCCACAAGGACACTGAAGCTTTCTTT. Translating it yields CASSHKDTEAFF.

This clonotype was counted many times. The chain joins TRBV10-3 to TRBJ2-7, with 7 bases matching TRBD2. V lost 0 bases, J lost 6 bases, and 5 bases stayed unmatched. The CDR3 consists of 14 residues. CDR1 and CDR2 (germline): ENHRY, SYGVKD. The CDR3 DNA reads TGTGCCATCAGTGAGTCCGGGACTAACGGCGAGCAGTACTTC. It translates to CAISESGTNGEQYF.

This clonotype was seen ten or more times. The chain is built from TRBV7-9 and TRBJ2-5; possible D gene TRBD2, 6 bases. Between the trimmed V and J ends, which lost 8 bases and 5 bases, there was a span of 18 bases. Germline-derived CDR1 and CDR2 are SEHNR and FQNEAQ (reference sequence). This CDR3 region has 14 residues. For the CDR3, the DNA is TGTGCCAGCCGCCCCGGGGTGGCGGGGGAGACCCAGTACTTC. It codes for CASRPGVAGETQYF.

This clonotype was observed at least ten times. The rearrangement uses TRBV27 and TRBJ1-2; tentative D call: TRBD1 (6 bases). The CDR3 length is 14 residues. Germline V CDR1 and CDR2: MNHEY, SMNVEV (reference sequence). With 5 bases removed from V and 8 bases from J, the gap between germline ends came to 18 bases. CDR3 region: CASSPSPGGGGYTF. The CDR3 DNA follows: TGTGCCAGCAGTCCCTCTCCGGGGGGCGGGGGCTACACCTTC.

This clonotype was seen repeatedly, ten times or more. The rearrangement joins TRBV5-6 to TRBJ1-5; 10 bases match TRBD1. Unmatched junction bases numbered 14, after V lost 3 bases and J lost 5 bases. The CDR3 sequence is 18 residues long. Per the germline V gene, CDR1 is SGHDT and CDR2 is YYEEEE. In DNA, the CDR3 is TGTGCCAGCAGCTCCCGATCCCGACAGGGGGCAACGGATCAGCCCCAGCATTTT. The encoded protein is CASSSRSRQGATDQPQHF.